The 13 T cell receptor beta chains presented below share a single source sample, sequenced in a study of blood T cells in healthy people across ages. The authors ran a second PCR of about 6 to 11 cycles using a sample-barcoded 5' primer and a J-beta primer mix. TCRdb independently ran MiXCR on the 5' RACE reads; one entry per CDR3 protein. The data show 700,000 or so distinct CDR3 sequences, about 20% seen once. Source material: blood. These receptors were obtained from a man between 65 and 79 years old in good health.

This clonotype was detected only a few times. The chain carries TRBV12-3 or TRBV12-4 and TRBJ1-3, with TRBD1 matching over 10 bases. This CDR3 spans 16 amino acids. V lost 5 bases and J lost 0; bases outside the gene matches: 4. The CDR3 DNA sequence: TGTGCCAGCAGTACTAGACAGGGGGCCTCTGGAAACACCATATATTTT. Protein: CASSTRQGASGNTIYF.

The chain is built from TRBV18 and TRBJ1-1, with D possibly TRBD1 on 6 matching bases. The V and J ends lost 2 bases and 0 bases respectively, with 10 bases between them. CDR1 is KGHSH, CDR2 LQKENI, per germline. This CDR3 comprises 15 residues. The CDR3 is CASSPNTGMNTEAFF. For the CDR3, the DNA is TGTGCCAGCTCACCAAATACAGGGATGAACACTGAAGCTTTCTTT.

This clonotype was seen only a few times. V usage is TRBV9 and J usage is TRBJ2-1, with D possibly being TRBD1 (6 bases). CDR1 and CDR2 from the germline V gene are SGDLS and YYNGEE. Trimming removed 0 bases at V and 4 bases at J, with 11 bases between. The CDR3 covers 15 residues. CDR3 nucleotides: TGTGCCAGCAGCGTAGGAGGGACATCTTACAATGAGCAGTTCTTC. Protein: CASSVGGTSYNEQFF.

CDR3 residues: CASSIQGTVTDTQYF. As DNA, the CDR3 is TGCGCCAGCAGCATACAGGGGACTGTCACAGATACGCAGTATTTT. The chain carries TRBV5-1 and TRBJ2-3; weak D call: TRBD1 (7 bases). The CDR3 contains 15 residues. Germline V CDR1 and CDR2: SGHRS, YFSETQ. The V and J ends lost 4 bases and 2 bases respectively, with 14 bases between them.

The rearrangement uses TRBV15 and TRBJ2-3; maybe TRBD2 (7 bases). From germline, CDR1 is LNHNV and CDR2 YYDKDF (reference sequence). V was shortened by 0 bases and J by 3 bases, with 16 bases between the two germline ends. This CDR3 has 17 residues. In DNA form, the CDR3 reads TGTGCCACCAGCAGAGATAGGGTGGGGGGGCGGACAGATACGCAGTATTTT. This codes for CATSRDRVGGRTDTQYF.

The chain combines TRBV12-3 or TRBV12-4 with TRBJ1-1, with D possibly being TRBD1 (5 bases). V dropped 1 base and J dropped 7 bases, with 13 bases sitting between them. This CDR3 is 14 amino acids long. CDR3 loop: CASSLEGRKLEAFF. CDR3 coding DNA: TGTGCCAGCAGTTTAGAGGGGAGAAAGCTTGAAGCTTTCTTT.

This clonotype was counted a few times. CDR3 coding DNA: TGTGCCAGCAGAAGTGGACAAGGGACCTACGAGCAGTACTTC. Translated: CASRSGQGTYEQYF. V usage is TRBV12-3 or TRBV12-4 and J usage is TRBJ2-7; D is possibly TRBD1 (5 bases). The CDR3 totals 14 residues. V was clipped by 6 bases and J by 2 bases, with 14 bases between them.

This chain uses TRBV6-5 with TRBJ2-1; TRBD1 agrees at 7 bases. The DNA end lines up better with TRBJ2-7; the J call may be wrong. This CDR3 comprises 13 residues. Per the germline V gene, CDR1 is MNHEY and CDR2 is SVGAGI. CDR3 sequence reads: CASTPGTAYEQYF. CDR3 nucleotide sequence: TGTGCCAGCACTCCGGGGACAGCCTACGAGCAGTACTTC.

This chain uses TRBV5-1 with TRBJ2-5, with TRBD1 matching 8 bases. With 0 bases clipped from V and 4 bases from J, the junction kept 8 bases outside the gene matches. The CDR3 extends over 16 amino acids. Looked up from germline, CDR1 is SGHRS and CDR2 is YFSETQ. Written as DNA, the CDR3 is TGCGCCAGCAGCTTGGTACCAGGGGGCCGGGGAGAGACCCAGTACTTC. This gives the protein CASSLVPGGRGETQYF.

V usage is TRBV14 and J usage is TRBJ2-5, with D possibly being TRBD2 (6 bases). The J call is in doubt because the DNA end fits TRBJ2-1 better. This CDR3 spans 12 amino acids. Germline V lookup: CDR1 SGHDN, CDR2 FVKESK. CDR3 DNA: TGTGCCAGCAGCTGGGGACTTCGGGAGCAGTTCTTC. This sequence encodes CASSWGLREQFF.

V gene TRBV12-3 or TRBV12-4 combines with J gene TRBJ2-5; 7 bases are a match to TRBD1. J was trimmed by 0 bases and V by 3 bases; bases with no gene match: 7. The CDR3 runs 16 residues. The chain's CDR3 is CASSFHRQGNQETQYF. The CDR3 DNA reads as TGTGCCAGCAGTTTCCACCGACAGGGTAACCAAGAGACCCAGTACTTC.

Turning to this clonotype: A read error may produce the germline difference seen at one junction end. The chain joins TRBV7-2 to TRBJ1-1, with TRBD1 matching 7 bases. This CDR3 contains 15 residues. Germline V lookup: CDR1 SGHTA, CDR2 FQGNSA. The CDR3 reads CASTPTGTVNTETFF. CDR3 DNA sequence: TGTGCCAGCACCCCAACCGGGACAGTAAACACTGAAACTTTCTTT.

The sample holds a few counts of this clonotype. The chain has TRBV4-1 and TRBJ1-2; D remains ambiguous. V was clipped by 3 bases and J by 13 bases, with 12 bases between them. This CDR3 has 11 residues. Germline assignment: CDR1 MGHRA and CDR2 YSYEKL. CDR3 residues: CASSHEAAVTF. In DNA, the CDR3 is TGCGCCAGCAGCCATGAGGCGGCCGTCACCTTC.